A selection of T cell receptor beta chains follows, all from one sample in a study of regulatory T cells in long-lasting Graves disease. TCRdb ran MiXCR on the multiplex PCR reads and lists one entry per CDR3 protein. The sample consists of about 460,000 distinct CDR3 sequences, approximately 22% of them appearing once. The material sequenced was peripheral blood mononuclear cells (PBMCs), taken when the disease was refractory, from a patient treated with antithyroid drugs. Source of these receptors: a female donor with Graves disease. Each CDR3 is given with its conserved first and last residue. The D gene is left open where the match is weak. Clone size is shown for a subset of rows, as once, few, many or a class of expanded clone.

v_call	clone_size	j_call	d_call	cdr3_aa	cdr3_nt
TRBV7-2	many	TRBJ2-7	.	CASSPRGSYEQYF	TGTGCCAGCAGCCCCCGTGGCTCCTACGAGCAGTACTTC
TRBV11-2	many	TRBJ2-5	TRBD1	CASSQTGGNQETQYF	TGTGCCAGCAGTCAAACAGGGGGGAATCAAGAGACCCAGTACTTC
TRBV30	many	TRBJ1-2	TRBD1	CAWTGQVYGYTF	TGTGCCTGGACGGGACAGGTCTATGGCTACACCTTC
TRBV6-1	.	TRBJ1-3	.	CASTRAGNTIYF	TGTGCCAGCACTAGGGCTGGAAACACCATATATTTT
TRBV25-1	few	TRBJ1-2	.	CATNRGGHGYTF	TGTGCCACCAACCGGGGCGGACATGGCTACACCTTC
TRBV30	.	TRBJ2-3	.	CAWTLLAGRTQYF	TGTGCCTGGACCCTTCTGGCCGGACGTACGCAGTATTTT
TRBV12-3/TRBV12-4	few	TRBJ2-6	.	CASSFSAAGANVLTF	TGTGCCAGCAGTTTCTCGGCTGCAGGGGCCAACGTCCTGACTTTC
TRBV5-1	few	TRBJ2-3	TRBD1	CASSPGQAADTQYF	TGCGCCAGCAGCCCAGGACAGGCGGCAGATACGCAGTATTTT
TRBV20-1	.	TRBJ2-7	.	CSALYFDRFRPADEQYF	TGCAGTGCTCTTTATTTTGACAGGTTCAGGCCTGCGGACGAGCAGTACTTC
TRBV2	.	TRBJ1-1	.	CASSSNMNTGAFF	TGTGCCAGCAGCTCCAACATGAACACTGGAGCTTTCTTT
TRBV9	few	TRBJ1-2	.	CASSADYGYTF	TGTGCCAGCAGCGCCGACTATGGCTACACCTTC
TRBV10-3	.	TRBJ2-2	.	CAISDAGHPNTGELFF	TGTGCCATCAGTGACGCCGGACACCCAAACACCGGGGAGCTGTTTTTT
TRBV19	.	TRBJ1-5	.	CASSTDYSNQPQHF	TGTGCCAGTAGTACGGATTATAGCAATCAGCCCCAGCATTTT
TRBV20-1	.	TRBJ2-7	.	CSARPRQGGYYEQYF	TGCAGTGCTAGGCCCCGGCAGGGAGGCTACTACGAGCAGTACTTC
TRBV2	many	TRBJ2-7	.	CASTIEQYF	TGTGCCAGCACGATAGAGCAGTACTTC
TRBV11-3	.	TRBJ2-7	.	CASSSTGQPYGQYF	TGTGCCAGCAGCTCCACGGGTCAACCATACGGGCAGTACTTC